This entry lists 32 T cell receptor beta chains sequenced from one sample in a study of blood T cell repertoires in COVID-19. TCRdb's copy holds only in-frame clones and misses some; the assay was immunoSEQ multiplex PCR. The table records under 300,000 clones, 85% of them present only once. The sequenced sample consisted of peripheral blood. These receptor sequences come from a woman aged 55-70 years with active or convalescent COVID-19.

The chain's CDR3 is CALRDRGFSSYNEQFF. For the CDR3, the DNA is TGTGCCCTTCGGGACAGGGGTTTTTCCTCCTACAATGAGCAGTTCTTC. The chain employs TRBV10-3 and TRBJ2-1, with TRBD1 identical over 10 bases. The CDR3 length is 16 residues. The germline gives CDR1 ENHRY, CDR2 SYGVKD. The junction had 10 bases not matched to a gene; V was cut back by 11 bases and J by 0 bases.

The chain couples TRBV15 to TRBJ2-2, with 12 bases aligning to TRBD2. Germline-derived CDR1 and CDR2 are LNHNV and YYDKDF (reference sequence). This CDR3 comprises 17 residues. V lost 5 bases and J lost 6; bases outside the gene matches: 10. The CDR3 DNA follows: TGTGCCACCAGCCTCTCCGCGGGACTAGCGGGCCCCGGGGAGCTGTTTTTT. Translating gives CATSLSAGLAGPGELFF. The whole variable domain, remainder taken from reference TRBV15 and TRBJ2-2, is DAMVIQNPRYQVTQFGKPVTLSCSQTLNHNVMYWYQQKSSQAPKLLFHYYDKDFNNEADTPDNFQSRRPNTSFCFLDIRSPGLGDTAMYLCATSLSAGLAGPGELFFGEGSRLTVL.

The chain recombines TRBV28 with TRBJ1-1, with 9 bases aligning to TRBD1. Trimming at V came to 5 bases and at J to 2 bases, leaving 12 bases not matched to a gene. Per germline, CDR1 MDHEN and CDR2 SYDVKM. The CDR3 loop spans 17 amino acids. The CDR3 region has the DNA TGTGCCAGCAGTAGAGGTTCCCGGGACAGGGTTAACACTGAAGCTTTCTTT. It yields the protein CASSRGSRDRVNTEAFF. Using reference TRBV28 and TRBJ1-1 for the parts outside the CDR3, the full variable domain is DVKVTQSSRYLVKRTGEKVFLECVQDMDHENMFWYRQDPGLGLRLIYFSYDVKMKEKGDIPEGYSVSREKKERFSLILESASTNQTSMYLCASSRGSRDRVNTEAFFGQGTRLTVV.

V is TRBV5-1 and J is TRBJ2-2; TRBD1 matches 7 bases. CDR3 size: 16 residues. Looked up from germline, CDR1 is SGHRS and CDR2 is YFSETQ. With V trimmed by 4 bases and J by 3 bases, 9 bases remained unmatched. In DNA form, the CDR3 reads TGCGCCAGCAGCGTGGACGGACAGGTCGACACCGGGGAGCTGTTTTTT. It specifies CASSVDGQVDTGELFF.

The chain employs TRBV5-1 and TRBJ1-4; 7 bases agree with TRBD1. The CDR3 spans 17 residues. The V segment lost 0 bases and the J segment 3 bases; nucleotides outside the gene matches: 8. The V gene's germline CDR1 is SGHRS and CDR2 YFSETQ. This CDR3 is CASSLDPTGSSNEKLFF. The CDR3 DNA is TGCGCCAGCAGCTTGGATCCGACAGGGTCCTCTAATGAAAAACTGTTTTTT.

This chain joins TRBV11-3 and TRBJ2-1; 7 nucleotides agree with TRBD1. Trimming took 7 bases from V and 0 from J; bases not matched to a gene: 3. The CDR3 is 14 residues long. CDR1 is SGHNT, CDR2 YENEEA, per germline. CDR3 nucleotides: TGTGCCAGCAAGGCAGGGGGCTCCTACAATGAGCAGTTCTTC. Translated: CASKAGGSYNEQFF.

The chain recombines TRBV5-4 with TRBJ2-3, with TRBD2 identical over 7 bases. CDR1 is SGHNT and CDR2 is YYREEE in the germline V gene (reference sequence). This CDR3 region has 17 residues. V trimming: 4 bases; J trimming: 0 bases; junction bases outside the gene matches: 11. The DNA for the CDR3 is TGTGCCAGCAGCAATCGCGGGGGTCTTGGTAGCACAGATACGCAGTATTTT. Translated, it gives CASSNRGGLGSTDTQYF.

This clone was observed a few times. The rearrangement uses TRBV7-9 and TRBJ1-4, with D unclear. V was pared by 5 bases and J by 7 bases, with 14 bases between. Germline V lookup: CDR1 SEHNR, CDR2 FQNEAQ (reference sequence). This CDR3 is 14 amino acids long. The CDR3 coding sequence is TGTGCCAGCAGCCCACCCGGGGTGGGTGAAAAACTGTTTTTT. This translates into CASSPPGVGEKLFF.

J is TRBJ1-5 and V is TRBV2; the match to TRBD1 covers 12 bases. The CDR3 length is 15 residues. The V segment lost 5 bases and the J segment 4 bases; nucleotides outside the gene matches: 3. CDR1 SNHLY and CDR2 FYNNEI come from the germline V gene. DNA of the CDR3: TGTGCCAGCAGTTGGGACAGGGGGCCAAATCAGCCCCAGCATTTT. It is translated as CASSWDRGPNQPQHF.

The V gene is TRBV11-1, the J gene TRBJ2-1; D is unresolved. Trimming took 3 bases from V and 4 from J, leaving 7 bases between them. Germline-derived CDR1 and CDR2 are SGHAT and FQDESV (reference sequence). The CDR3 has 13 residues. CDR3 nucleotide sequence: TGTGCCAGCAGCTTTGAGGTTTACAATGAGCAGTTCTTC. Translation gives CASSFEVYNEQFF. The full variable domain, completed using reference TRBV11-1 and TRBJ2-1, is EAEVAQSPRYKITEKSQAVAFWCDPISGHATLYWYRQILGQGPELLVQFQDESVVDDSQLPKDRFSAERLKGVDSTLKIQPAELGDSAMYLCASSFEVYNEQFFGPGTRLTVL.

The rearrangement links TRBV29-1 to TRBJ2-3, with TRBD2 matching 10 bases. Germline CDR1 reads SQVTM; CDR2 reads ANQGSEA. The CDR3 contains 16 residues. With 5 bases clipped from V and 3 bases from J, the junction kept 11 bases outside the gene matches. The CDR3 bases are TGCAGCGTTCCAGCGGGGGGGGTCCAGGGAACAGATACGCAGTATTTT. Its translation is CSVPAGGVQGTDTQYF.

Regarding this clone: Compared with germline, one end of the junction differs, possibly owing to a read error. The CDR3 here is CASSLVQGSDEQFF. DNA of the CDR3: TGTGCTAGCAGCTTAGTCCAGGGGAGCGATGAGCAGTTCTTC. V and J are TRBV7-7 and TRBJ2-1; possible D gene TRBD1, 6 bases. CDR1 is SSHAT, CDR2 FNYEAQ, per germline (reference sequence). The CDR3 is 14 amino acids.

The J gene is TRBJ2-3, the V gene TRBV11-3; the D gene is possibly TRBD1 (7 bases). Looked up from germline, CDR1 is SGHNT and CDR2 is YENEEA. The CDR3 loop spans 16 amino acids. Trimming left V 7 bases short and J 2 bases short, with 19 bases between. The CDR3 DNA sequence: TGTGCCAGCACCCCAGGGGGGACGGGTATCACAGATACGCAGTATTTT. Protein: CASTPGGTGITDTQYF.

This clone has just a few counts. The chain links TRBV10-3 to TRBJ1-4; D is possibly TRBD1 (6 bases). Per germline, CDR1 ENHRY and CDR2 SYGVKD. This CDR3 has 15 residues. V lost 0 bases to trimming and J lost 7 bases, with 12 bases between them. CDR3 region: CAISESSGGGEKLFF. The CDR3 nucleotides read TGTGCCATCAGTGAGTCGTCGGGGGGCGGTGAAAAACTGTTTTTT.

This clone turned up a few times. The genes are TRBV28 and TRBJ1-5, with a weak D call TRBD1 (5 bases). V lost 2 bases to trimming and J lost 5 bases, with 10 bases between them. The CDR3 spans 14 residues. CDR1 and CDR2 from the germline V gene are MDHEN and SYDVKM. CDR3: CASSLRQNDQPQHF. The CDR3 DNA sequence: TGTGCCAGCAGTTTAAGACAGAATGATCAGCCCCAGCATTTT.

This sequence joins TRBV7-8 and TRBJ1-1; 7 nucleotides line up with TRBD1. The germline gives CDR1 SGHVS, CDR2 FQNEAQ. Trimming cost V 0 bases and J 0 bases; bases outside gene matches: 10. The CDR3 is 18 residues long. The CDR3 spells CASSLANPGQALNTEAFF. CDR3 sequence (DNA): TGTGCCAGCAGCTTAGCGAACCCCGGACAGGCCCTGAACACTGAAGCTTTCTTT.

V gene TRBV12-3 or TRBV12-4 combines with J gene TRBJ1-2, with a weak D call TRBD1 (6 bases). The CDR3 runs 12 residues. Trimming removed 7 bases from V and 8 bases from J, with 14 bases in between. The CDR3, as DNA: TGTGCCAGCACCAACAGGGAAAAAGGCTACACCTTC. Its translation is CASTNREKGYTF.

The gene calls are TRBV7-9 and TRBJ2-1; TRBD2 agrees at 8 bases. The CDR3 sequence is 16 residues long. V lost 1 base and J lost 8; bases outside the gene matches: 10. Germline values: CDR1 SEHNR, CDR2 FQNEAQ (reference sequence). This chain's CDR3 is CASSLDWTGGPDEQFF. CDR3 bases: TGTGCCAGCAGCTTAGATTGGACGGGAGGGCCCGATGAGCAGTTCTTC.

The V gene is TRBV24-1, the J gene TRBJ2-1, with 8 bases matching TRBD2. With 4 bases clipped from V and 8 bases from J, the junction kept 12 bases outside the gene matches. This CDR3 region has 16 residues. The germline CDR1 and CDR2 sequences are KGHDR and SFDVKD. CDR3 protein: CATSDASGGQTYEQFF. For the CDR3, the DNA is TGTGCCACCAGTGACGCCTCGGGAGGGCAAACGTATGAGCAGTTCTTC.

V gene TRBV18 combines with J gene TRBJ1-6; 7 nucleotides match TRBD1. CDR1 KGHSH and CDR2 LQKENI come from the germline V gene. The CDR3 has 15 amino acids. V was clipped by 3 bases and J by 13 bases; unmatched bases: 12. The CDR3: CASSPQANDRVPLHF. As DNA, the CDR3 is TGTGCCAGCTCACCCCAAGCCAACGACAGGGTCCCCCTCCACTTT. The whole variable domain, filled in from reference TRBV18 and TRBJ1-6, reads NAGVMQNPRHLVRRRGQEARLRCSPMKGHSHVYWYRQLPEEGLKFMVYLQKENIIDESGMPKERFSAEFPKEGPSILRIQQVVRGDSAAYFCASSPQANDRVPLHFGNGTRLTVT.

This clone was detected a few times. The chain recombines TRBV28 with TRBJ1-5, with D possibly being TRBD1 (6 bases). This CDR3 comprises 15 residues. CDR1 is MDHEN, CDR2 SYDVKM, per germline. Trimming removed 3 bases at V and 4 bases at J, with 13 bases between. CDR3 sequence reads: CASSLRGGANQPQHF. CDR3 bases: TGTGCCAGCAGTTTGAGGGGGGGGGCAAATCAGCCCCAGCATTTT.

The V and J genes are TRBV19 and TRBJ2-3, with TRBD2 identical over 7 bases. The CDR3 loop spans 15 amino acids. The germline V gene encodes CDR1 LNHDA and CDR2 SQIVND (reference sequence). After removal of 0 bases from V and 6 bases from J, the junction contained 6 bases not matched to a gene. This chain's CDR3 is CASSIETSLSDTQYF. CDR3 in DNA: TGTGCCAGTAGTATAGAGACTAGCTTGAGCGATACGCAGTATTTT.

The V and J genes are TRBV2 and TRBJ2-2; 9 bases are a match to TRBD1. CDR1 is SNHLY, CDR2 FYNNEI, per germline. The ends lost 5 bases at V and 5 bases at J; junction bases unmatched: 6. This CDR3 comprises 15 residues. CDR3 DNA: TGTGCCAGCAGTCCCCAGACAGGGGGAACCGGGGAGCTGTTTTTT. This sequence encodes CASSPQTGGTGELFF.

The CDR3 nucleotides read TGTGCCAGCAGCCAAAAGGGACTAGCGGGGGATCAAGAGACCCAGTACTTC. The encoded protein is CASSQKGLAGDQETQYF. The V and J genes are TRBV3-1 (or the pseudogene TRBV3-2) and TRBJ2-5; 14 nucleotides match TRBD2. Germline V lookup: CDR1 LGHDT, CDR2 YNNKEL (reference sequence). V lost 2 bases to trimming and J lost 2 bases; unmatched junction nucleotides: 4. The CDR3 length is 17 residues.

J is TRBJ2-2 and V is TRBV7-2; 10 positions match TRBD2. The J segment lost 3 bases and the V segment lost 6 bases, leaving 4 bases of the junction unmatched. The CDR3 covers 15 residues. Germline V CDR1 and CDR2: SGHTA, FQGNSA. CDR3 amino acids: CASRSGGADTGELFF. The CDR3 coding sequence is TGTGCCAGCAGGAGCGGGGGGGCAGACACCGGGGAGCTGTTTTTT.

This clone was counted a few times. The chain joins TRBV19 to TRBJ1-5; D gene unclear. Germline loops: CDR1 LNHDA, CDR2 SQIVND (reference sequence). This CDR3 contains 13 residues. V lost 3 bases to trimming and J lost 10 bases, with 13 bases between them. DNA for the CDR3: TGTGCCAGTAGTATGGCACCGTCGGGACCCCAGCATTTT. This codes for CASSMAPSGPQHF. Full variable domain (rest looked up from reference TRBV19 and TRBJ1-5): DGGITQSPKYLFRKEGQNVTLSCEQNLNHDAMYWYRQDPGQGLRLIYYSQIVNDFQKGDIAEGYSVSREKKESFPLTVTSAQKNPTAFYLCASSMAPSGPQHFGDGTRLSIL.

The chain recombines TRBV7-3 with TRBJ2-7; the match to TRBD1 covers 10 bases. Looked up from germline, CDR1 is SGHTA and CDR2 is FQGTGA. Trimming cost V 5 bases and J 12 bases; bases outside gene matches: 7. The CDR3 has 12 residues. The CDR3 bases are TGTGCCAGCAGCCACGGGACAGGGGACCTGTACTTC. This translates into CASSHGTGDLYF.

The genes are TRBV19 and TRBJ2-5; TRBD1 matches at 7 bases. V gave up 4 bases and J gave up 5 bases; unmatched junction bases: 16. Germline CDR1 LNHDA, CDR2 SQIVND (reference sequence). The CDR3 covers 17 residues. In nucleotides, the CDR3 is TGTGCCAGTAGTAGTGGGTATGGCGGCAGGGGGACGGAGACCCAGTACTTC. Its protein product is CASSSGYGGRGTETQYF.

V and J are TRBV3-1 (or the pseudogene TRBV3-2) and TRBJ2-7; TRBD2 aligns across 10 bases. After removal of 0 bases from V and 1 base from J, the junction contained 9 bases not matched to a gene. CDR1 is LGHDT and CDR2 is YNNKEL in the germline V gene (reference sequence). The CDR3 extends over 18 amino acids. CDR3 region: CASSQEAAGGPGSYEQYF. In DNA, the CDR3 is TGTGCCAGCAGCCAAGAGGCAGCGGGAGGGCCAGGGTCCTACGAGCAGTACTTC.

This clone has only one observation. This sequence joins TRBV19 and TRBJ2-1; 9 nucleotides match TRBD2. The length of the CDR3 is 14 residues. Germline assignment: CDR1 LNHDA and CDR2 SQIVND (reference sequence). With 8 bases clipped from V and 5 bases from J, the junction kept 7 bases outside the gene matches. CDR3 DNA: TGTGCCAGTCAGTGGGTAGCGGGAGACAATGAGCAGTTCTTC. This gives the protein CASQWVAGDNEQFF.

The J gene is TRBJ2-7, the V gene TRBV7-3; D may be TRBD1 (5 bases). Germline V lookup: CDR1 SGHTA, CDR2 FQGTGA. The CDR3 loop spans 15 amino acids. V was cut by 2 bases and J by 3 bases, with 14 bases left in between. CDR3 in amino acids: CASSLGRVLDYEQYF. CDR3 DNA sequence: TGTGCCAGCAGCTTAGGCAGGGTTTTGGACTACGAGCAGTACTTC.

Ten or more counts support this clone. The rearrangement joins TRBV19 to TRBJ1-3, with 8 bases fitting TRBD1. CDR1 is LNHDA, CDR2 SQIVND, per germline (reference sequence). This CDR3 is 15 amino acids long. Germline trimming cut 6 bases from V and 2 bases from J; bases unmatched to any gene: 6. CDR3 nucleotides: TGTGCCAGTAGGGACAGGGAGCGGACTGGAAACACCATATATTTT. This translates into CASRDRERTGNTIYF.